The source of this TCR beta chain is a study of CD8 T cells in ankylosing spondylitis (dated by TCRdb to about 2017). Some background on the complete study: T cell receptor beta repertoires were profiled in healthy donors and ankylosing spondylitis patients so that disease-linked TCR variants could be found. In total, the full study cohort was made up of 110 or so healthy donors and 25 or so ankylosing spondylitis patients. Peripheral blood was sampled, and synovial fluid was additionally collected from ankylosing spondylitis patients. The full study reports these points: Some motif variants were previously reported in synovial fluid and blood of reactive arthritis patients, suggesting common disease-initiation mechanisms. Blood from ankylosing spondylitis patients appeared to be characterized by a TCR beta motif made up of seven or eight highly homologous amino acid variants. The disease-linked clones had a CD8+ phenotype and were found at relatively low frequencies in peripheral blood. The disease-linked clones were reported as significantly enriched in matched synovial fluid samples from ankylosing spondylitis patients.

This clonotype was detected ten times or more. Its antigen remains unidentified. Per-base quality was not reported, and no clone a single base away is much larger than it. Sequenced using an Illumina HiSeq 2500. TCR beta libraries were prepared by quantitative 5'-RACE with molecular barcodes. The authors' analysis ran thus. Disease-linked TCR variants were identified with a new computational method built on a probabilistic model of VDJ rearrangement. TCRdb reprocessed the public reads (quality trimming at Q25 with fastp, clone calling with MiXCR) and kept in-frame beta chains. All rows with the same CDR3 protein become a single entry with the most common DNA and genes. The V and J calls reflect TCRdb's pipeline rather than the authors' work. The sample has 150,000 to 200,000 distinct CDR3 sequences on record, over 10% of them singletons. Approximately 11% of the sample belongs to the ten largest clones.

The CDR3 goes from the cysteine to the phenylalanine over 13 residues. The CDR3 DNA has 39 bases and is translated from base 1. Sequences SGHTA (CDR1) and FQGNSA (CDR2) are obtained from the germline V gene. Cut back by 0 bases and 7 bases, the V and J ends lie 9 bases apart. The rearrangement joined TRBV7-2 to TRBJ1-1; no confident D gene assignment can be made. This sequence was found in a female donor with ankylosing spondylitis or in good health (not recorded which). The material sequenced was blood, either unsorted or a sorted T cell fraction (not recorded which). Here is the DNA: TGTGCCAGCAGCTTAGCGTTCCCCAGTGAAGCTTTCTTT. This gives the protein CASSLAFPSEAFF.